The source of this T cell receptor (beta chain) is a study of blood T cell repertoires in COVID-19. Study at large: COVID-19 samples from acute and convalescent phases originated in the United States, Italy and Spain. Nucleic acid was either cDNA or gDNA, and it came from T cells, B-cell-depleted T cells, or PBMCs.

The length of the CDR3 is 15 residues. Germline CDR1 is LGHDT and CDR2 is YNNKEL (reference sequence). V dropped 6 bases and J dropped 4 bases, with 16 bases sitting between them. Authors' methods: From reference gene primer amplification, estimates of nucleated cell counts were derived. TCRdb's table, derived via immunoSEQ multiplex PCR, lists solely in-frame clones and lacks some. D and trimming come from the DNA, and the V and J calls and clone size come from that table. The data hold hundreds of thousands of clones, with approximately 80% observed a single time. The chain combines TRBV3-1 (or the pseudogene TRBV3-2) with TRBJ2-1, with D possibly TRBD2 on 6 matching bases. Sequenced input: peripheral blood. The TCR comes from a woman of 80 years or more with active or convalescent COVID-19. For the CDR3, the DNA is TGTGCCAGCAGTTCCTCCGGGACTGGATACAATGAGCAGTTCTTC. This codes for CASSSSGTGYNEQFF.